This TCR beta chain was retrieved from a study of CD8 T cells in Susac syndrome. Points from the study as a whole: The study acknowledged a relatively small number of individuals in its TCR sequencing and HLA analysis.

About this clonotype: Antigen: not known.

RNA in amounts of about 0.5 to 1 ug was reverse transcribed with random hexamers. Coverage of TCR beta CDR3 amplification by immunoSEQ multiplex PCR extended to 54 Vbeta and 13 Jbeta. TCRdb reprocessed the immunoSEQ multiplex PCR reads with MiXCR, giving one entry per CDR3 protein. The data contain 300,000 or so distinct CDR3 sequences, roughly nine tenths of them singletons. This sequence was found in a human donor with multiple sclerosis. The sample was CD4+ T cells from PBMCs.

CDR3 DNA sequence: TGTGCCAGCAGTGAAGGGGCTAGAGGGGACCTCCAAGAGACCCAGTACTTC. Residues: CASSEGARGDLQETQYF. The chain employs TRBV2 and TRBJ2-5; D may correspond to TRBD1 or TRBD2 (5 bases each). The CDR3 length is 17 residues. Germline V lookup: CDR1 SNHLY, CDR2 FYNNEI. Trimming took off 1 base at V and 1 base at J, with 16 bases between the two ends.